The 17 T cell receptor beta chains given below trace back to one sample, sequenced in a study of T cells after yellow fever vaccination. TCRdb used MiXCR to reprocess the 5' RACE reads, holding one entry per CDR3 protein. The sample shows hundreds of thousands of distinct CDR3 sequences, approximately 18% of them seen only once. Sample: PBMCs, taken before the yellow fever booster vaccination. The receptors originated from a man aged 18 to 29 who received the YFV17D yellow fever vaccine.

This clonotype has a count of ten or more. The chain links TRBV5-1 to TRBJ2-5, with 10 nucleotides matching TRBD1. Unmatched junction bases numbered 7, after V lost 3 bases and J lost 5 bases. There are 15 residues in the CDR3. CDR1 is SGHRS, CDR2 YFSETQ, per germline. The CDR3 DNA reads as TGCGCCAGCAGCTCGACAGGGGGCAAATTGGAGACCCAGTACTTC. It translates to CASSSTGGKLETQYF.

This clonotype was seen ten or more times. The CDR3 here is CASSLQLNTEAFF. CDR3 DNA sequence: TGTGCCAGCAGCTTGCAGCTGAACACTGAAGCTTTCTTT. The chain uses TRBV11-2 and TRBJ1-1; unclear D gene. Trimming left V 3 bases short and J 0 bases short, with 5 bases between. Germline V CDR1 and CDR2: SGHAT, FQNNGV. This CDR3 is built from 13 residues.

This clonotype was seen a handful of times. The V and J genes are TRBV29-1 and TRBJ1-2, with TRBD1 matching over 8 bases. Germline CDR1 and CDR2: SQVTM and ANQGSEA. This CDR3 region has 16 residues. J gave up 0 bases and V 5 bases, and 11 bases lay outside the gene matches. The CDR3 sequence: CSVPRTGKSANYGYTF. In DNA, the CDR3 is TGCAGCGTTCCCCGGACAGGGAAGTCAGCTAACTATGGCTACACCTTC.

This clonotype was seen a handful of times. CDR3 loop: CASMDSRDNEQFF. For the CDR3, the DNA is TGTGCCAGCATGGACAGCCGGGACAATGAGCAGTTCTTC. This chain joins TRBV5-4 and TRBJ2-1; a possible D gene is TRBD1 (6 bases). The ends were cut back, 6 bases at V and 5 bases at J, with 12 bases in the middle. The CDR3 totals 13 residues. Germline V gives CDR1 SGHNT, CDR2 YYREEE (reference sequence).

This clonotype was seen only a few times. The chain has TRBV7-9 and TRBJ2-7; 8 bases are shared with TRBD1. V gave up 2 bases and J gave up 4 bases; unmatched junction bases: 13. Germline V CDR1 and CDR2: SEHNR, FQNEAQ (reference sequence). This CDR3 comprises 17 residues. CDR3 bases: TGTGCCAGCAGCTTATGGGGAGGCCAGGGGGCGGTTTACGAGCAGTACTTC. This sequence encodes CASSLWGGQGAVYEQYF.

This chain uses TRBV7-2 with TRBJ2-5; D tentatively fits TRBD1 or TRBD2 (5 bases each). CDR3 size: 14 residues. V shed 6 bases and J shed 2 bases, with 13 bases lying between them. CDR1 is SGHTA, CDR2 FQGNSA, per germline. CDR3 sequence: CASSSRDGQETQYF. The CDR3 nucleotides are TGTGCCAGCAGTTCTAGGGACGGGCAAGAGACCCAGTACTTC.

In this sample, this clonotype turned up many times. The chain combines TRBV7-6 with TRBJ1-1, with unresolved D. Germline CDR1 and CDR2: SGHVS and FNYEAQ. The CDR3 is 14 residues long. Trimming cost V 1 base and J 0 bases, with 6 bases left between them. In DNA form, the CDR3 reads TGTGCCAGCAGCTTAGAAGGTTTGAACACTGAAGCTTTCTTT. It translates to CASSLEGLNTEAFF.

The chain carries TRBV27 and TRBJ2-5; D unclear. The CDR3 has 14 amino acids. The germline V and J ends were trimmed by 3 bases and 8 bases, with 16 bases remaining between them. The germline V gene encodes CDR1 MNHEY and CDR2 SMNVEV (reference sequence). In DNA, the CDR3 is TGTGCCAGCAGTTTTGGACGGGCCGCGGAAACCCAGTACTTC. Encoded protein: CASSFGRAAETQYF.

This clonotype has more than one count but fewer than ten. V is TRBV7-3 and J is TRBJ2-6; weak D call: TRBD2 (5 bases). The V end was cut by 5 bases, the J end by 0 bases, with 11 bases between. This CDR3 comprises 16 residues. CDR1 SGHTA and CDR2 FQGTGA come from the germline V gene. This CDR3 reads CASSPAGHSGANVLTF. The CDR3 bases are TGTGCCAGCAGCCCGGCGGGCCACTCTGGGGCCAACGTCCTGACTTTC.

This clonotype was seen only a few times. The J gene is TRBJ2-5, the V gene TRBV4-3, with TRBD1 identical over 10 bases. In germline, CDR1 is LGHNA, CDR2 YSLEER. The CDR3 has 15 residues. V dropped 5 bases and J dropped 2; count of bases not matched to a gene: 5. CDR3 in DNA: TGCGCCAGCAGCTGGACAGGGGGTAATCAAGAGACCCAGTACTTC. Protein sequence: CASSWTGGNQETQYF.

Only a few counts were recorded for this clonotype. The CDR3 here is CASRRGGWTYNEQFF. DNA of the CDR3: TGTGCCAGCAGAAGGGGGGGCTGGACCTACAATGAGCAGTTCTTC. The chain carries TRBV27 and TRBJ2-1, with D possibly TRBD2 on 7 matching bases. The CDR3 covers 15 residues. Deletions cut 6 bases from V and 2 bases from J, with 14 bases between. Germline V gene lookup returns CDR1 MNHEY and CDR2 SMNVEV (reference sequence).

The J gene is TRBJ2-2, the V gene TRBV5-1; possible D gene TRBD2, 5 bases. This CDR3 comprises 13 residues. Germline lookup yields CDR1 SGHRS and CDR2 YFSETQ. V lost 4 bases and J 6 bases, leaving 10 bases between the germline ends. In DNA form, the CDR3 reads TGCGCCAGCAGCGCACCCGGGGCCGGGGAGCTGTTTTTT. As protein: CASSAPGAGELFF.

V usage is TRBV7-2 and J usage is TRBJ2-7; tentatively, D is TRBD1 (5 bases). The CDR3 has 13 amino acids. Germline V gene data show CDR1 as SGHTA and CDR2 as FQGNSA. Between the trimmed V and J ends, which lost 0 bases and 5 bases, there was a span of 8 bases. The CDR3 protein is CASSLAAGHEQYF. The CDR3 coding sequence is TGTGCCAGCAGCTTAGCGGCAGGGCACGAGCAGTACTTC.

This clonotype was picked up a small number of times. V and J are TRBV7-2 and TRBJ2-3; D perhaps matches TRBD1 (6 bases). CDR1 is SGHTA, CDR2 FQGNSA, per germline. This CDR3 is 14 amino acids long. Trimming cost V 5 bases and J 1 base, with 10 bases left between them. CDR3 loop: CASSMRTGTDTQYF. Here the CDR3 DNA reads TGTGCCAGCAGCATGCGGACAGGCACAGATACGCAGTATTTT.

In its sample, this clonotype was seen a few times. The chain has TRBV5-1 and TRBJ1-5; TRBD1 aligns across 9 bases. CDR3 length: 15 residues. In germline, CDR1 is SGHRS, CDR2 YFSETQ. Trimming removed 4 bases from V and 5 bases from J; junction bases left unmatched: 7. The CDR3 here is CASSLDRGGDQPQHF. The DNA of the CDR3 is TGCGCCAGCAGCCTGGACAGGGGAGGCGATCAGCCCCAGCATTTT. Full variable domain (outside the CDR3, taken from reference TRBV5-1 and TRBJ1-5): KAGVTQTPRYLIKTRGQQVTLSCSPISGHRSVSWYQQTPGQGLQFLFEYFSETQRNKGNFPGRFSGRQFSNSRSEMNVSTLELGDSALYLCASSLDRGGDQPQHFGDGTRLSIL.

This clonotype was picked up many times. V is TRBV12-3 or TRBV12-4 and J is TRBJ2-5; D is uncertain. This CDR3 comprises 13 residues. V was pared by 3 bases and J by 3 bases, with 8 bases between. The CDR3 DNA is TGTGCCAGCAGTTTGCTAGAAAAAGAGACCCAGTACTTC. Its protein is CASSLLEKETQYF.

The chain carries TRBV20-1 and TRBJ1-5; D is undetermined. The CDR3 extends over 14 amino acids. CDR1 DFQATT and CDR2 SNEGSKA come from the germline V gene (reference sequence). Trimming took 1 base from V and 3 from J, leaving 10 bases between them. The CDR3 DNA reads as TGCAGTGCTAGAGTAGGTACTCCCAATCAGCCCCAGCATTTT. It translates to CSARVGTPNQPQHF.